A selection of T cell receptor beta chains follows, all from one sample in a study of blood T cells in healthy people across ages. TCRdb reprocessed the 5' RACE reads via MiXCR and lists one record per CDR3 protein. Among hundreds of thousands of distinct CDR3 sequences listed, around 24% were seen once. This same sample was also taken into another study, of T cells of mothers and their children.

Sequencing was done on a sample of blood. The source is a boy aged 10-17 years in good health. CDR3s include the opening cysteine and the closing phenylalanine or tryptophan. D genes are given only for firm matches. Part of the rows lack a size; the others show once, few, many or a class for expanded clones.

many TRBJ2-5 TRBV7-8 - CASSSGFGGPKETQYF TGTGCCAGCAGCTCCGGCTTTGGGGGGCCCAAAGAGACCCAGTACTTC
many TRBJ1-1 TRBV12-3/TRBV12-4 - CASSLGPNTEAFF TGTGCCAGCAGCTTGGGACCTAACACTGAAGCTTTCTTT
- TRBJ2-1 TRBV6-2/TRBV6-3 TRBD1 CASSYSQGALDEQFF TGTGCCAGCAGTTACTCCCAGGGGGCTTTAGATGAGCAGTTCTTC
- TRBJ1-5 TRBV4-3 - CASSQDITRGQPQHF TGCGCCAGCAGCCAGGACATAACCCGGGGTCAGCCCCAGCATTTT
- TRBJ1-2 TRBV9 - CASSVGGRNNYGYTF TGTGCCAGCAGCGTGGGGGGGAGGAATAACTATGGCTACACCTTC
few TRBJ1-4 TRBV18 - CASSRVRDGEKLFF TGTGCCAGCTCCCGGGTAAGAGACGGTGAAAAACTGTTTTTT
- TRBJ2-5 TRBV5-6 - CASSFLAEETQYF TGTGCCAGCAGCTTCTTAGCGGAAGAGACCCAGTACTTC
few TRBJ2-3 TRBV5-1 - CASSLAGLYTQYF TGCGCCAGCAGCTTGGCCGGGCTGTATACGCAGTATTTT
- TRBJ1-2 TRBV5-1 TRBD1 CASSLTSNPTGVRDYGYTF TGCGCCAGCAGCTTGACCTCCAATCCGACAGGGGTTCGGGATTATGGCTACACCTTC
few TRBJ2-1 TRBV6-2/TRBV6-3 TRBD2 CASGEGLAGEGSYNEQFF TGTGCCAGCGGGGAGGGACTAGCGGGAGAAGGCTCCTACAATGAGCAGTTCTTC
few TRBJ2-3 TRBV4-3 - CASSPKEGLKQYF TGCGCCAGCAGCCCCAAGGAGGGCCTGAAGCAATATTTT
few TRBJ1-4 TRBV7-8 - CASSLGQGGSNEKPFF TGTGCCAGCAGCTTAGGCCAAGGGGGTAGTAATGAAAAACCGTTTTTT
few TRBJ2-5 TRBV20-1 TRBD2 CSARIPGLAGRETQYF TGCAGTGCTCGAATTCCGGGACTAGCGGGGAGAGAGACCCAGTACTTC
few TRBJ2-7 TRBV15 TRBD1 CATSPGQPYEQYF TGTGCCACCAGCCCGGGACAGCCCTACGAGCAGTACTTC
few TRBJ1-3 TRBV11-2 - CASSLAPYSGNTIYF TGTGCCAGCAGCTTAGCACCGTACTCTGGAAACACCATATATTTT
few TRBJ2-1 TRBV5-6 - CASSSQDNEQFF TGTGCCAGCAGCTCCCAAGACAATGAGCAGTTCTTC
few TRBJ2-5 TRBV7-2 TRBD2 CASSFSSGGGETQYF TGTGCCAGCAGCTTTTCTAGCGGGGGAGGAGAGACCCAGTACTTC
- TRBJ2-7 TRBV11-2 - CASSLGHRGYEQYF TGTGCCAGCAGCTTGGGACACCGGGGCTACGAGCAGTACTTC
few TRBJ2-7 TRBV5-1 - CASSLQDRYEQYF TGCGCCAGCAGCTTACAGGACCGCTACGAGCAGTACTTC
- TRBJ2-1 TRBV24-1 TRBD2 CATSDLAGDNEQFF TGTGCCACCAGTGATCTAGCGGGGGACAATGAGCAGTTCTTC
few TRBJ2-1 TRBV28 - CASSFKLATEQFF TGTGCCAGCAGTTTTAAGTTAGCGACCGAGCAGTTCTTC
- TRBJ2-5 TRBV6-6 - CASAPGRGKETQYF TGTGCCAGCGCCCCGGGCAGGGGTAAAGAGACCCAGTACTTC
few TRBJ2-7 TRBV5-4 - CASSLRLRTAPSYEQYF TGTGCCAGCAGCTTGAGATTGCGGACCGCCCCCTCCTACGAGCAGTACTTC
- TRBJ1-4 TRBV28 TRBD1 CASSETGTVFF TGTGCCAGCAGTGAGACCGGGACAGTGTTTTTT